The T cell receptor beta chain under discussion was sequenced for a study of OX40 agonist ivuxolimab in advanced cancers. As for the study in general: Partial responses were achieved by three patients, of whom one had hepatocellular carcinoma and two had cutaneous melanoma.

Sequenced by immunoSEQ multiplex PCR; TCRdb stores in-frame clones only, minus some. The sample has about 58,000 clones; approximately 80% are singletons. Systemic immunosuppression or a history of autoimmune disease excluded patients. This clone was seen ten or more times. The CDR3 totals 12 residues. V shed 4 bases and J 10 bases; nucleotides not matched to a gene: 6. From germline, CDR1 is GTSNPN and CDR2 SVGIG (reference sequence). Sequencing was performed on CD4+ or CD8+ T cells sorted from blood, taken in a trial of the OX40 agonist ivuxolimab. The gene calls are TRBV30 and TRBJ2-5, with 10 bases lining up with TRBD2. This sequence originates from an adult with an advanced solid tumor such as melanoma, head and neck, liver or kidney cancer. CDR3 nucleotide sequence: TGTGCCTGGACTAGCGGGAGAGGGGACCAGTACTTC. Translated: CAWTSGRGDQYF.